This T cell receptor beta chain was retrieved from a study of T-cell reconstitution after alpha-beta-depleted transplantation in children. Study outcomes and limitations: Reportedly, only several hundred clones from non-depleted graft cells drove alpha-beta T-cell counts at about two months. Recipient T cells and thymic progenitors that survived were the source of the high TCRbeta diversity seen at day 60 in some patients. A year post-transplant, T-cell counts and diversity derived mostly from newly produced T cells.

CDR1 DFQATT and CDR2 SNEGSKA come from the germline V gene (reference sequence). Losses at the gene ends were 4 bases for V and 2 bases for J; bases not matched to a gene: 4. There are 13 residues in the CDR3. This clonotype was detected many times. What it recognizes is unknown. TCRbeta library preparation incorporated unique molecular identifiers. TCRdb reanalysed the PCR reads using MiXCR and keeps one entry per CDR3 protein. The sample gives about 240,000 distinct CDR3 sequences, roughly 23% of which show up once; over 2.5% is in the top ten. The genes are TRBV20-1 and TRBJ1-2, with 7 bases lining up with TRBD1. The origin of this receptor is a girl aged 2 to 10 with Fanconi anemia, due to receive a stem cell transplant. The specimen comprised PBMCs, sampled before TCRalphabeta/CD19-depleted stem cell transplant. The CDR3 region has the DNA TGCAGTGCTACCGGGACAGTAAACTATGGCTACACCTTC. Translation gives CSATGTVNYGYTF.